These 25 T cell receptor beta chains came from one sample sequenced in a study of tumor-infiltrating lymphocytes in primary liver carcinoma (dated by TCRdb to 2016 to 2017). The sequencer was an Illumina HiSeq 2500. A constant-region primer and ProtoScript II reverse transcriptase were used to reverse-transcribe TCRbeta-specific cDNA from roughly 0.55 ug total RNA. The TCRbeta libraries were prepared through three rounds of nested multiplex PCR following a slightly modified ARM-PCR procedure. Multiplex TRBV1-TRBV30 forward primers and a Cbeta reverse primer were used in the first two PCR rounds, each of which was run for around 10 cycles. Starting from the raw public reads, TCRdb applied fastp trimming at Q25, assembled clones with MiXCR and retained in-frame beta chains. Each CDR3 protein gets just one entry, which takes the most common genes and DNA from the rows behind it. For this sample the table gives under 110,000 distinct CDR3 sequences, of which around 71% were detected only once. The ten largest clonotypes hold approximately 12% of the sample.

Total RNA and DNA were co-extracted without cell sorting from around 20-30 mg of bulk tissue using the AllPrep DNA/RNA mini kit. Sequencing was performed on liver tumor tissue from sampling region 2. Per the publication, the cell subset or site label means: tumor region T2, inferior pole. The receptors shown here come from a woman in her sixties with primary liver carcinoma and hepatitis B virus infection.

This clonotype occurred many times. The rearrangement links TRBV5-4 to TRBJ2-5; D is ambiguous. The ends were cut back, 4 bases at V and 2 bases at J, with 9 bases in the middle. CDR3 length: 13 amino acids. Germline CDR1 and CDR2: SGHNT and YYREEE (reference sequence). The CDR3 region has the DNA TGTGCCAGCAGCCCCACCCCACAAGAGACCCAGTACTTC. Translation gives CASSPTPQETQYF.

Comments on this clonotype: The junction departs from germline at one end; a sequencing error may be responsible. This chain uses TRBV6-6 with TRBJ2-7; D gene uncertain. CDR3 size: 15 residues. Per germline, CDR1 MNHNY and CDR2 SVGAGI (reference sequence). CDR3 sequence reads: CASSYSGSWSYGQYF. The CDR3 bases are TGTGCCAGCAGTTACTCAGGTAGCTGGAGCTACGGGCAGTACTTC.

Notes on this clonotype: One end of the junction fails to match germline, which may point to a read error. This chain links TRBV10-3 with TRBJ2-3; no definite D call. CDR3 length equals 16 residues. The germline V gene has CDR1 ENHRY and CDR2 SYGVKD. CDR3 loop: CTISESVGIGTDTQYF. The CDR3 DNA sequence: TGTACCATCAGTGAGTCGGTGGGAATCGGCACAGATACTCAGTATTTT.

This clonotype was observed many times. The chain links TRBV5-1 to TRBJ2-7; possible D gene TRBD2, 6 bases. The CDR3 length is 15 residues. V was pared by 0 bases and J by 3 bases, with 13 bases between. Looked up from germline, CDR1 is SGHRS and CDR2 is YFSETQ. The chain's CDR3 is CASSLDGGKGYEQYF. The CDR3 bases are TGCGCCAGCAGCTTGGATGGGGGGAAGGGCTACGAGCAGTACTTC. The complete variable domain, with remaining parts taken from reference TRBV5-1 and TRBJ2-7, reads KAGVTQTPRYLIKTRGQQVTLSCSPISGHRSVSWYQQTPGQGLQFLFEYFSETQRNKGNFPGRFSGRQFSNSRSEMNVSTLELGDSALYLCASSLDGGKGYEQYFGPGTRLTVT.

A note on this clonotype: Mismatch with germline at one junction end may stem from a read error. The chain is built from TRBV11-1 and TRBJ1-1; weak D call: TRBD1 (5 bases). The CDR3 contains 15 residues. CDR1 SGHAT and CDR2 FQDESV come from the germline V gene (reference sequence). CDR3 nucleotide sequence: TGTGCCAGTAGTTTTTTTGGGGCAGCGAACACTGAAACTTTCTTT. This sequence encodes CASSFFGAANTETFF.

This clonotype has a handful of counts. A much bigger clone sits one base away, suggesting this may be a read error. CDR3 in DNA: TGTGCCATCAGTGAGTTAACAGGCGTGAACACTGAAGCTTTCTTT. Its protein is CAISELTGVNTEAFF. This chain connects TRBV10-3 to TRBJ1-1; D is possibly TRBD1 (5 bases). Per germline, CDR1 ENHRY and CDR2 SYGVKD. CDR3 length equals 15 residues. V lost 1 base to trimming and J lost 0 bases, with 9 bases between them.

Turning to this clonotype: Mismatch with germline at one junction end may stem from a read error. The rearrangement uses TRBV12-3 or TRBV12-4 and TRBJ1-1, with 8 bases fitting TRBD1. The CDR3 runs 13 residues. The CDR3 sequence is CANRGQANTGAFF. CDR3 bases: TGTGCCAACAGGGGACAGGCGAACACTGGAGCTTTCTTT.

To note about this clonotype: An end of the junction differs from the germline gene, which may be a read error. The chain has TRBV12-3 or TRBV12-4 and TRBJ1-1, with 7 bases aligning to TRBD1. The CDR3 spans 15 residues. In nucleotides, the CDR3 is TGTGCTAGCAGTATCCGGGACAGTCTCTTAAGGGAAGCTCTCTTT. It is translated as CASSIRDSLLREALF.

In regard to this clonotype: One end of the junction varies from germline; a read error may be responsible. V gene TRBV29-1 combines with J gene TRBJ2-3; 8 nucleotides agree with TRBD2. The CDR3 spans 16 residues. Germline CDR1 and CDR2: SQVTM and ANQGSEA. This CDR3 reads CIVEDMGAGGTDTRYF. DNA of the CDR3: TGCATCGTTGAAGATATGGGTGCGGGAGGCACAGATACGCGGTATTTT.

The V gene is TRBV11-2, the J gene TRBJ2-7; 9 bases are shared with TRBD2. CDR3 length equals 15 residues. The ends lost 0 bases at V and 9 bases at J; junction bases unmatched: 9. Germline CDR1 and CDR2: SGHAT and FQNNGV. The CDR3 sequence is CASSLEEGGLAMQYF. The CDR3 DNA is TGTGCCAGCAGCTTAGAGGAGGGAGGACTAGCGATGCAGTACTTC.

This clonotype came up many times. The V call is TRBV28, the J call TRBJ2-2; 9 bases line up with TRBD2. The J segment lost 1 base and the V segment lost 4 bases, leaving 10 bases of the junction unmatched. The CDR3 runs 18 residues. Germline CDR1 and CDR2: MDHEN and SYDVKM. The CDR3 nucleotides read TGTGCCAGCAGTTCCCGGACTAGCGAAACTGAGAACACCGGGGAGCTGTTTTTT. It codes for CASSSRTSETENTGELFF.

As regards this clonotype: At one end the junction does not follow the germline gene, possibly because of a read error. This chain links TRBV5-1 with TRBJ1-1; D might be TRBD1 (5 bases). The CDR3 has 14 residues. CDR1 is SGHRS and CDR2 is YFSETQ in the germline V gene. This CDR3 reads CANSLQGLNTEAFF. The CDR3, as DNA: TGCGCCAACAGCCTTCAGGGCTTGAACACTGAAGCTTTCTTT.

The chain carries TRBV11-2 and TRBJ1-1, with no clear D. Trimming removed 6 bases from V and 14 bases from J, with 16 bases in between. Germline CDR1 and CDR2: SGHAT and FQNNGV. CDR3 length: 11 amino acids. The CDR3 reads CASRDWGDAFF. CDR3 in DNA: TGTGCCAGCAGGGATTGGGGTGACGCCTTCTTT.

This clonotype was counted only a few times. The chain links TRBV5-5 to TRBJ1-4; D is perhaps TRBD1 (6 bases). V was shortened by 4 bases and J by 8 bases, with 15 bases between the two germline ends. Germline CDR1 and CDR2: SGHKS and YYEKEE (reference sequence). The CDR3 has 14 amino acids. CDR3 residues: CASSPYGQKEKLFF. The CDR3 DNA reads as TGTGCCAGCAGCCCATACGGACAGAAGGAAAAACTGTTTTTT.

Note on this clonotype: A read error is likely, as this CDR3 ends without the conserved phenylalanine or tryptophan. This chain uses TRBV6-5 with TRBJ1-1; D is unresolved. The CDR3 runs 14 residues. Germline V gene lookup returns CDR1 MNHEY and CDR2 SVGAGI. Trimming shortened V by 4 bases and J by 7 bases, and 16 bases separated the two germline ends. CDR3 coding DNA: TGTGCCAGCAGTTTATTAGCGCTCGGCGATGAAGCTTTCTTA. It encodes CASSLLALGDEAFL.

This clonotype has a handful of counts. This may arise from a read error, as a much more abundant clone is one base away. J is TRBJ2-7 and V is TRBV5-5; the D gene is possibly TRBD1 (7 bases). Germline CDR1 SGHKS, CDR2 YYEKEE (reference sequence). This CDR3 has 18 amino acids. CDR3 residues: CTSSPRGTGGDSSYEQYF. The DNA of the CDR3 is TGTACCAGCAGCCCCAGAGGGACCGGAGGGGACAGCTCCTACGAGCAGTACTTC.

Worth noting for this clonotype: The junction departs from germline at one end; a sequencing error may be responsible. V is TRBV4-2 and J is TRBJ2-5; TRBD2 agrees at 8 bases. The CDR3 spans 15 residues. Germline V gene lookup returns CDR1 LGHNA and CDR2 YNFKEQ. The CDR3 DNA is TGTGCCAGCAGCCAACATACTAGCGGCGAAGAGACCCATTACTTC. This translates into CASSQHTSGEETHYF.

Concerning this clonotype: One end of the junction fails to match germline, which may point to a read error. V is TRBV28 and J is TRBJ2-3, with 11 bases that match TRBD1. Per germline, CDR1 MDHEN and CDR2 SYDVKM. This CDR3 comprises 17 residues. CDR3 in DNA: TGTGCCAGCATTTTACACTCCGGGACAGGGGGTTCGACTACGCAGTATTTT. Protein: CASILHSGTGGSTTQYF.

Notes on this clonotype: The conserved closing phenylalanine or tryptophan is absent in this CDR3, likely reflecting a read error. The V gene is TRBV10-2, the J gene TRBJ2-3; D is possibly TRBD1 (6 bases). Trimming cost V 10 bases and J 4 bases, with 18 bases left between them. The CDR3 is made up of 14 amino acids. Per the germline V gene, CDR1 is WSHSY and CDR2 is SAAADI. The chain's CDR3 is CAISRQDRADTQYS. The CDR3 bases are TGCGCCATCAGCCGACAGGACCGGGCAGATACGCAGTATTCT.

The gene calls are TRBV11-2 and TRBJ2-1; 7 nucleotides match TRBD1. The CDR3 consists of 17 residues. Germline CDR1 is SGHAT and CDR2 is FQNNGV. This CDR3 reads CISSFGPGQRFYNEQFF. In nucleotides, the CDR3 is TGTATCAGCAGCTTTGGACCGGGACAGAGATTCTACAATGAGCAGTTCTTC.

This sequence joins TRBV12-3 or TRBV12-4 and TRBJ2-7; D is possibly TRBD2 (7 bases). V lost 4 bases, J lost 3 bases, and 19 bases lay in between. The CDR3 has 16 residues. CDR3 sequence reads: CASSSREGGRIYEQYF. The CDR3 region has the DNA TGTGCCAGCAGTTCCAGGGAGGGGGGGCGTATCTACGAGCAGTACTTC.

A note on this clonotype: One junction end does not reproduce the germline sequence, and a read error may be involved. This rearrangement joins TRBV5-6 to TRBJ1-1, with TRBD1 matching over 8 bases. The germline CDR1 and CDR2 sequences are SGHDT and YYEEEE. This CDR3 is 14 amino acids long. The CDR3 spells CARRQTGVNTEAFF. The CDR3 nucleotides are TGTGCCAGAAGGCAGACAGGGGTGAACACCGAAGCTTTCTTT.

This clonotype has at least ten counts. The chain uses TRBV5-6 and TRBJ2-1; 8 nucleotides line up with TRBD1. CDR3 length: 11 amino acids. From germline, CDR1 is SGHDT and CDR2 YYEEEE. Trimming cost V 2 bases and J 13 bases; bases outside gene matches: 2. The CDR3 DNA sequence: TGTGCCAGCAGCTTTGGACAGGGCCAGTTCTTC. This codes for CASSFGQGQFF.

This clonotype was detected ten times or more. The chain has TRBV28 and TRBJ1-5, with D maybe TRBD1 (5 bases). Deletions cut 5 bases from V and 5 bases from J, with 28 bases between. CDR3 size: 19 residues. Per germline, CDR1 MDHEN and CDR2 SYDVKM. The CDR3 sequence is CASSHGTDQKNRLYQPQHF. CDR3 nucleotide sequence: TGTGCCAGCAGTCATGGGACTGATCAAAAGAACCGGCTGTATCAGCCCCAGCATTTT.

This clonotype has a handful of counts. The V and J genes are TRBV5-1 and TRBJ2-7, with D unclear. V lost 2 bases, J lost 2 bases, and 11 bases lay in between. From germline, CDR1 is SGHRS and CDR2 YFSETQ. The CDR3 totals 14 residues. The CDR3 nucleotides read TGCGCCAGCAGCTTTTTCGGGTTGACCTACGAGCAGTACTTC. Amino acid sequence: CASSFFGLTYEQYF.